The rows below give T cell receptor beta chains drawn from one sample of a study of blood T cell repertoires in COVID-19. Profiled with immunoSEQ multiplex PCR; TCRdb holds only in-frame clones, not every one. The sample has roughly 62,000 clones; 75% to 90% are singletons. Sequenced input: peripheral blood. Source of these receptors: a human donor with acute or convalescent COVID-19. The donor label of this sample is uncertain. CDR3s include the opening cysteine and the closing phenylalanine or tryptophan. The D gene is left open where the match is weak. Clone size is given for some rows only: seen once, a few or many times, or a class if the clone is expanded.

TRBJ2-7,-,-,TRBV6-5,TGTGCCAGCGAATTGCAGGGCTACGAGCAGTACTTC,CASELQGYEQYF
TRBJ1-6,-,-,TRBV28,TGTGCCAGCAGTTTACCCGGTCCCGGAGGCAATTCACCCCTCCACTTT,CASSLPGPGGNSPLHF
TRBJ2-3,-,TRBD1,TRBV18,TGTGCCAGCTCTCGACAGGGATCCACAGATACGCAGTATTTT,CASSRQGSTDTQYF
TRBJ2-7,-,-,TRBV5-8,TGTGCCAGCAGGAAACGACAGGCCAACGAGCAGTACTTC,CASRKRQANEQYF
TRBJ2-3,-,TRBD2,TRBV6-4,TGTGCCAGCAGTGAGTGGCGGGAGTGGGGTTTGACAGATACGCAGTATTTT,CASSEWREWGLTDTQYF
TRBJ1-2,-,-,TRBV19,TGTGCCAGTAGTATAACCTCAACAACCGGGACAAAAGGCTACACCTTC,CASSITSTTGTKGYTF
TRBJ1-1,-,TRBD1,TRBV12-5,TGTGCTAGTGGTTTCGCCGGGACAGGGGTTAAGGACACTGAAGCTTTCTTT,CASGFAGTGVKDTEAFF
TRBJ2-1,-,-,TRBV11-3,TGTGCCAGCAGCTTGCGCCACAGATCCTACAATGAGCAGTTCTTC,CASSLRHRSYNEQFF
TRBJ2-2,-,TRBD2,TRBV25-1,TGTGCCAGCAGTCCGACTAGCGGGAGGGTCGGCACCGGGGAGCTGTTTTTT,CASSPTSGRVGTGELFF
TRBJ2-1,-,-,TRBV5-1,TGCGCCAGCAGTCATCCGAAGGGGGGGACCAATGAGCAGTTCTTC,CASSHPKGGTNEQFF
TRBJ1-3,medium-sized,TRBD1,TRBV7-9,TGTGCCAGCAGCTTTGGACAGGGCGATGGAAACACCATATATTTT,CASSFGQGDGNTIYF
TRBJ1-5,-,TRBD1,TRBV5-5,TGTGCCAGCAGCTTGGGGACAGGGGTTCAGCCCCAGCATTTT,CASSLGTGVQPQHF
TRBJ2-1,-,TRBD2,TRBV7-2,TGTGCCAGCAGCATCGGGACTAGTCCGACTGAGCAGTTCTTC,CASSIGTSPTEQFF
TRBJ1-2,-,-,TRBV27,TGTGCCAGCAGGCCAGGGTTCCTGGGGGGTGGCTACACCTTC,CASRPGFLGGGYTF
TRBJ1-4,-,-,TRBV2,TGTGCCAGCAGTTATGGGAGGGGTGTAGGGGAAAAACTGTTTTTT,CASSYGRGVGEKLFF
TRBJ2-4,-,TRBD1,TRBV7-2,TGTGCCAGCAGCCCAGATCAGGGGGCGAACATTCAGTACTTC,CASSPDQGANIQYF
TRBJ1-1,once,-,TRBV3-1/TRBV3-2,TGTGCCAGCAGCCGAGGGGGGAACACTGAAGCTTTCTTT,CASSRGGNTEAFF
TRBJ2-1,once,TRBD2,TRBV14,TGTGCCAGCAGCCGATGGACTAGCGGGACACAGTTCTTC,CASSRWTSGTQFF
TRBJ2-3,-,-,TRBV5-4,TGTGCCAGCAGCTTGCCCCGGGATACGCAGTATTTT,CASSLPRDTQYF
TRBJ1-4,few,TRBD1,TRBV7-9,TGTGCCAGCAGCCTAATCCGGGACAGGGCTGGTGAAAAACTGTTTTTT,CASSLIRDRAGEKLFF
TRBJ2-3,once,-,TRBV19,TGTGCCAGTAATTCAAGACTAGGCCCAGATACGCAGTATTTT,CASNSRLGPDTQYF
TRBJ1-1,-,-,TRBV7-8,TGTGCCAGCAGCAAGCAGGGGCGCGACACTGAAGCTTTCTTT,CASSKQGRDTEAFF
TRBJ1-2,-,-,TRBV7-9,TGTGCCAGCAGCTTAGAGGCCAGGGGCTACACCTTC,CASSLEARGYTF
TRBJ2-3,-,-,TRBV5-1,TGCGCCAGCAGCTTATTGAGGGGGACAGATACGCAGTATTTT,CASSLLRGTDTQYF
TRBJ1-5,-,-,TRBV29-1,TGCAGCGCACAGCTAAATAGCAATCAGCCCCAGCATTTT,CSAQLNSNQPQHF
TRBJ1-1,-,TRBD1,TRBV6-6,TGTGCCAGCAGCCGGCCGACAGGGAGGACCACTGAAGCTTTCTTT,CASSRPTGRTTEAFF
TRBJ2-1,-,TRBD2,TRBV28,TGTGCCAGCAGACCAGCGGGGATAGGGGTTGCCTACAATGAGCAGTTCTTC,CASRPAGIGVAYNEQFF
TRBJ2-1,-,-,TRBV7-3,TGTGCCAGCAGCTTATCAGGATATCGTGGTGAGCAGTTCTTC,CASSLSGYRGEQFF
TRBJ2-3,-,-,TRBV27,TGTGCCAGCCGCGAGGGAATTACCAGGACAGATACGCAGTATTTT,CASREGITRTDTQYF
TRBJ1-2,-,TRBD1,TRBV28,TGTGCCAGCAGTTTCAGGGGGTATGGCTACACCTTC,CASSFRGYGYTF
TRBJ1-6,-,-,TRBV19,TGTGCCAGTACCGTGGCGACAGGCTATAATTCACCCCTCCACTTT,CASTVATGYNSPLHF
TRBJ2-3,-,TRBD1,TRBV28,TGTGCCAGCAGCGTGACAGGGCCCGATACGCAGTATTTT,CASSVTGPDTQYF
TRBJ1-2,-,-,TRBV7-2,TGTGCCAGCAGCCCCGCTGGACTACAGGCGGTGGGTGGCTACACCTTC,CASSPAGLQAVGGYTF
TRBJ2-5,-,-,TRBV29-1,TGCAGCGTTGAAGAAGGAGGGGCGAGGGAGACCCAGTACTTC,CSVEEGGARETQYF
TRBJ2-7,-,TRBD1,TRBV10-3,TGTGCCATCAGTGAAAGGGACAGGGGGTTATACGAGCAGTACTTC,CAISERDRGLYEQYF
TRBJ1-6,-,TRBD1,TRBV7-9,TGTGCCAGCAGCTGGAACAGGGGAGAGATCCACTTT,CASSWNRGEIHF
TRBJ1-1,few,-,TRBV11-2,TGTGCCAGCAGCCCTACCCCAGGGATCCCTGGGGCTTTCTTT,CASSPTPGIPGAFF
TRBJ2-3,-,TRBD1,TRBV30,TGTGCCTGGAGTGGGGGACAGTCCACAGATACGCAGTATTTT,CAWSGGQSTDTQYF
TRBJ1-4,-,-,TRBV25-1,TGTGCCAGCAGTGAATCGGGCCGGGACAACGAAAAACTGTTTTTT,CASSESGRDNEKLFF
TRBJ2-5,-,-,TRBV3-1/TRBV3-2,TGTGCCAGCAGCCAAGTGGCCGGCGGGACGGCGGGGGAGACCCAGTACTTC,CASSQVAGGTAGETQYF
TRBJ2-3,once,TRBD1,TRBV7-9,TGTGCCAGCAGGGGACAGGCGACTTTAGATACGCAGTATTTT,CASRGQATLDTQYF
TRBJ1-1,few,-,TRBV3-1/TRBV3-2,TGTGCCAGCAGCCCTACGAAGGTCCGGGGGAACACTGAAGCTTTCTTT,CASSPTKVRGNTEAFF
TRBJ2-2,few,TRBD1,TRBV5-1,TGCGCCAGCAGCACCAGGACAGGGACCGGGGAGCTGTTTTTT,CASSTRTGTGELFF
TRBJ1-1,-,-,TRBV23-1,TGCGCCAGCAGTCATGGGAGGGGGGACACTGAAGCTTTCTTT,CASSHGRGDTEAFF
TRBJ1-6,-,TRBD1,TRBV2,TGTGCCAGCGGTGGGGACAGTCAAAATTCACCCCTCCACTTT,CASGGDSQNSPLHF
TRBJ1-1,-,TRBD1,TRBV9,TGTGCCAGCAGCCCACTCAACGGTGAGGGGGCGGACACTGAAGCTTTCTTT,CASSPLNGEGADTEAFF
TRBJ1-1,-,TRBD1,TRBV11-2,TGTGCCAGCAGCCTCAGGGGGTGGGCTTTCTTT,CASSLRGWAFF
TRBJ2-1,once,-,TRBV3-1/TRBV3-2,TGTGCCAGCAGCCTCCGGACAGTCTCCTACAATGAGCAGTTCTTC,CASSLRTVSYNEQFF
TRBJ2-3,-,TRBD1,TRBV29-1,TGCAGCTCACGACAGGGGGCCTTCGGAGATACGCAGTATTTT,CSSRQGAFGDTQYF
TRBJ1-2,-,-,TRBV7-9,TGTGCCAGCAGCTCGTACAAGGACGGACATTATGGCTACACCTTC,CASSSYKDGHYGYTF
TRBJ2-3,-,-,TRBV29-1,TGCAGCGTTGAAAGGGGGACAGATACGCAGTATTTT,CSVERGTDTQYF
TRBJ1-2,-,-,TRBV9,TGTGCCAGCAGCGTAGGGGGGCAGGGGACTAACTATGGCTACACCTTC,CASSVGGQGTNYGYTF